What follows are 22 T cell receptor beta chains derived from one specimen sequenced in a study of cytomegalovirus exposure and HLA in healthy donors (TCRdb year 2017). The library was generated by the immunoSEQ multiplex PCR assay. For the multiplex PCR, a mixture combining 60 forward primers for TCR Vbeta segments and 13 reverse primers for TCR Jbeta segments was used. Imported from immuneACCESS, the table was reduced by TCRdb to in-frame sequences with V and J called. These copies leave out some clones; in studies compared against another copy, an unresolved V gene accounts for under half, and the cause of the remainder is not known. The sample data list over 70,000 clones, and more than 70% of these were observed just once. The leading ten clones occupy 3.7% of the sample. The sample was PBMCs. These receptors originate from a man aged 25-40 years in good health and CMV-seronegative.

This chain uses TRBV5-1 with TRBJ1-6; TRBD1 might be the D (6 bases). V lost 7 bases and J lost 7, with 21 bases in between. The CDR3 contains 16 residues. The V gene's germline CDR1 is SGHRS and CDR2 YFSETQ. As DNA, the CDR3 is TGCGCCAGCGGAGCACAGGGCTTAGGGGCAAATTCACCCCTCCACTTT. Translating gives CASGAQGLGANSPLHF.

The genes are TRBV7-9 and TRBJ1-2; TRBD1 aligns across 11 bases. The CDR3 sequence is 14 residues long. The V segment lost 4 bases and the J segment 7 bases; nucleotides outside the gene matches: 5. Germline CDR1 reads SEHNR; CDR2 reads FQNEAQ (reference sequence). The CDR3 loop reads CASSSGQGASGYTF. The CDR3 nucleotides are TGTGCCAGCAGCTCTGGACAGGGGGCCAGTGGCTACACCTTC.

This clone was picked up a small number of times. The CDR3 loop is CASSISGTTYEQYF. CDR3 nucleotides: TGTGCCAGTAGTATAAGTGGCACCACCTACGAGCAGTACTTC. The V call is TRBV19, the J call TRBJ2-7; D not resolved. Germline loops: CDR1 LNHDA, CDR2 SQIVND (reference sequence). The V end lost 2 bases, the J end lost 2 bases, and 10 bases lay between the germline ends. The length of the CDR3 is 14 residues.

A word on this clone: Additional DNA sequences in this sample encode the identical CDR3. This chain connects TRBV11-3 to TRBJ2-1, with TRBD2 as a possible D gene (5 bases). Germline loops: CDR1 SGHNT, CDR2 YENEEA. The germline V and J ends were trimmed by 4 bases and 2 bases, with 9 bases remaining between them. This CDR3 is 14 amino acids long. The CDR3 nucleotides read TGTGCCAGCAGCTCCGGACTTGCCTACAATGAGCAGTTCTTC. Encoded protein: CASSSGLAYNEQFF.

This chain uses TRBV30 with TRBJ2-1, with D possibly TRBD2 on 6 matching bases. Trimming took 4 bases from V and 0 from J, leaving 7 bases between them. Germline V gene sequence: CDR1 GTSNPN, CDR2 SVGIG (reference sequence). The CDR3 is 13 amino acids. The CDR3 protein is CAWKLASYNEQFF. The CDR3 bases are TGTGCCTGGAAACTAGCCTCCTACAATGAGCAGTTCTTC.

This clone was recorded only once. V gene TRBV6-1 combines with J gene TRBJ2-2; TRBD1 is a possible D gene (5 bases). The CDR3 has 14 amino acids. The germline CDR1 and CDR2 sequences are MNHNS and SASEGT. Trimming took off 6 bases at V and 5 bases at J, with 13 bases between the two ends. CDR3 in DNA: TGTGCCAGCAGACCCAGGGTGCGGACCGGGGAGCTGTTTTTT. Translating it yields CASRPRVRTGELFF.

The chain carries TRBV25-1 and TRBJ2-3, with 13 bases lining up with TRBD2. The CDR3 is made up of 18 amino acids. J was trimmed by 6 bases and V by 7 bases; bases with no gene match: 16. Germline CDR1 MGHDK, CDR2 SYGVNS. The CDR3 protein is CASTKPLWTSGSNDTQYF. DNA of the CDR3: TGTGCCAGCACCAAACCCCTATGGACTAGCGGGAGCAATGATACGCAGTATTTT.

This CDR3 reads CASSVQAGGYREQFF. CDR3 coding DNA: TGTGCCAGCAGCGTCCAAGCGGGGGGGTACCGAGAGCAGTTCTTC. The chain combines TRBV9 with TRBJ2-1; 10 nucleotides agree with TRBD2. The CDR3 spans 15 residues. The junction had 9 bases not matched to a gene; V was cut back by 2 bases and J by 10 bases. CDR1 SGDLS and CDR2 YYNGEE come from the germline V gene.

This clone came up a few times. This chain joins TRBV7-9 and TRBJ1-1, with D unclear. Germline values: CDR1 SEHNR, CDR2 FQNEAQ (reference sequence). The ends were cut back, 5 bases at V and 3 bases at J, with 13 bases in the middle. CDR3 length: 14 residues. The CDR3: CASSPGREHTEAFF. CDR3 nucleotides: TGTGCCAGCAGCCCGGGGAGGGAGCACACTGAAGCTTTCTTT.

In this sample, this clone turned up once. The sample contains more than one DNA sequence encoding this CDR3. CDR3 loop: CASSLERTGPYEQYF. In nucleotides, the CDR3 is TGCGCCAGCAGCTTGGAAAGGACAGGGCCCTACGAGCAGTACTTC. This chain uses TRBV5-1 with TRBJ2-7, with 8 positions matching TRBD1. After removal of 0 bases from V and 2 bases from J, the junction contained 4 bases not matched to a gene. CDR3 size: 15 residues. The germline V gene encodes CDR1 SGHRS and CDR2 YFSETQ. The full variable domain, rest sourced from reference TRBV5-1 and TRBJ2-7, is KAGVTQTPRYLIKTRGQQVTLSCSPISGHRSVSWYQQTPGQGLQFLFEYFSETQRNKGNFPGRFSGRQFSNSRSEMNVSTLELGDSALYLCASSLERTGPYEQYFGPGTRLTVT.

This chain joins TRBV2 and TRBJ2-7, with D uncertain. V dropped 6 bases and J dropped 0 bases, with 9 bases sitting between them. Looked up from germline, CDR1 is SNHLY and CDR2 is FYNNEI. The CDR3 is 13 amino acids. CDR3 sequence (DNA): TGTGCCAGCAGGGCGGCTTCCTCCTACGAGCAGTACTTC. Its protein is CASRAASSYEQYF.

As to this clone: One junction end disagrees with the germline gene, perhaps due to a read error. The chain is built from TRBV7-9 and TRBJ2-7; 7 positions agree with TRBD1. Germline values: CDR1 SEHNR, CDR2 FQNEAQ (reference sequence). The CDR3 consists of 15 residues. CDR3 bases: TGTGCCAGTAGCTTAGACACAGGGGTCCTCTACGAGCAGTACTTC. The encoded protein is CASSLDTGVLYEQYF.

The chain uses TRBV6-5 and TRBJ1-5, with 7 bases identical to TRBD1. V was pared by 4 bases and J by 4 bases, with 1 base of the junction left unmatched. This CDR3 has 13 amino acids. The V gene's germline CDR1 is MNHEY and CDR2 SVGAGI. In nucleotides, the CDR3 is TGTGCCAGCAGTTGGGGACAGAATCAGCCCCAGCATTTT. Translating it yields CASSWGQNQPQHF.

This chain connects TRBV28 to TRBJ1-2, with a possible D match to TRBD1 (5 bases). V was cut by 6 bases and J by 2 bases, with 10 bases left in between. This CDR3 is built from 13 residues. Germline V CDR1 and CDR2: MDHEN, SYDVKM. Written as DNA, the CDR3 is TGTGCCAGCAGACCCGACAGAAACTATGGCTACACCTTC. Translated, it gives CASRPDRNYGYTF.

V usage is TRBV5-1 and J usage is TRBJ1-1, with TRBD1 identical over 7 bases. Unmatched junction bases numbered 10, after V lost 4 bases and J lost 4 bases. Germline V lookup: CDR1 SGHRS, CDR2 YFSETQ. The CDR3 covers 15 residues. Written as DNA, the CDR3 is TGCGCCAGCAGCATCACGGGACAGAGCATCACTGAAGCTTTCTTT. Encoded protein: CASSITGQSITEAFF.

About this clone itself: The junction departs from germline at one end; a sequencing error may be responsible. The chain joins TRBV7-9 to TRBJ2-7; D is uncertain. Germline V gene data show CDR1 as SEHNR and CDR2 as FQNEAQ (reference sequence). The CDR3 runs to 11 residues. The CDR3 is CSSSLTYEQYF. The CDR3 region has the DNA TGTTCCAGCAGCCTTACCTACGAGCAGTACTTC. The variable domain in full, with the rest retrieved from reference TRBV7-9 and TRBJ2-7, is DTGVSQNPRHKITKRGQNVTFRCDPISEHNRLYWYRQTLGQGPEFLTYFQNEAQLEKSRLLSDRFSAERPKGSFSTLEIQRTEQGDSAMYLCSSSLTYEQYFGPGTRLTVT.

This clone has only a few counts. This CDR3 is CASSTQGRGSPLHF. CDR3 sequence (DNA): TGTGCCAGCAGCACCCAGGGGCGAGGGTCACCCCTCCACTTT. This chain connects TRBV7-6 to TRBJ1-6; D perhaps matches TRBD1 (6 bases). Trimming took 5 bases from V and 10 from J, leaving 15 bases between them. The germline CDR1 and CDR2 sequences are SGHVS and FNYEAQ. This CDR3 is built from 14 residues. The variable domain in full, completed from reference TRBV7-6 and TRBJ1-6, reads GAGVSQSPRYKVTKRGQDVALRCDPISGHVSLYWYRQALGQGPEFLTYFNYEAQQDKSGLPNDRFSAERPEGSISTLTIQRTEQRDSAMYRCASSTQGRGSPLHFGNGTRLTVT.

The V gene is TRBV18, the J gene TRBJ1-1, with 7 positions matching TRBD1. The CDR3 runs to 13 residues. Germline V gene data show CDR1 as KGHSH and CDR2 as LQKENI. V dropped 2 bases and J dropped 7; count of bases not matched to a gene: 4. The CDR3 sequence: CASSPGSGGEAFF. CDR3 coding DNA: TGTGCCAGCTCACCAGGGTCAGGGGGTGAAGCTTTCTTT.

CDR3 nucleotides: TGTGCCAGCAGCTTACCCCGGGACAGGGGATCTATTAGCAATCAGCCCCAGCATTTT. This translates into CASSLPRDRGSISNQPQHF. The chain has TRBV7-2 and TRBJ1-5; 10 nucleotides align to TRBD1. Per the germline V gene, CDR1 is SGHTA and CDR2 is FQGNSA. V was pared by 2 bases and J by 0 bases, with 10 bases of the junction left unmatched. The CDR3 contains 19 residues.

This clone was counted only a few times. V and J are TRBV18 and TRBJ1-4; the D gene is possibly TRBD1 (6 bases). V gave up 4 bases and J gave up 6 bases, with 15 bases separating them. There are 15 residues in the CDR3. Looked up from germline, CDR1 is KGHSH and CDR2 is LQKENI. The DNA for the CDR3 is TGTGCCAGCTCACGCGACAGGCTGGAAGATGAAAAACTGTTTTTT. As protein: CASSRDRLEDEKLFF.

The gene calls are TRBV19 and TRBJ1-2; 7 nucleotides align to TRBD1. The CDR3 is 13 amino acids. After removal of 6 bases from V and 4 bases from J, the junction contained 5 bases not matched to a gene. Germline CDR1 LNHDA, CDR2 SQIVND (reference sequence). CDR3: CASSPDRVYGYTF. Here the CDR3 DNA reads TGTGCCAGTAGCCCCGACAGGGTCTATGGCTACACCTTC.

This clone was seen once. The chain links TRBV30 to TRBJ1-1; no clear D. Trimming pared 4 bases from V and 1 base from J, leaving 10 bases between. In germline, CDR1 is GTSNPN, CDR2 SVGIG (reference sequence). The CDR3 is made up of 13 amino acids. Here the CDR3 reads CAWKRGGNTEAFF. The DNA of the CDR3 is TGTGCCTGGAAAAGAGGAGGGAACACTGAAGCTTTCTTT.